The rows below give T cell receptor beta chains drawn from one sample of a study of blood T cell repertoires in COVID-19. Clones were sequenced by immunoSEQ multiplex PCR, and TCRdb holds only the in-frame ones, with some missing. The sample holds around 300,000 clones; about 89% are singletons and the top ten take 2% to 2.5%. The sequencing input was peripheral blood. Receptors were obtained from a woman aged 30 to 39 with COVID-19, enrolled during active disease. The CDR3 runs from the conserved cysteine through the conserved F or W. Each record gives: J gene, clone size, V gene, D gene, CDR3 DNA, CDR3 protein. D genes are given only for firm matches. Size tells how often a clone was seen (once, few, many) or the class of an expanded clone, and some rows leave it out.

>TRBJ2-1|-|TRBV30|TRBD2
TGTGCCTGGAGTAGTTCCGGGACTAGCGGGATTATCGATGAGCAGTTCTTC
CAWSSSGTSGIIDEQFF
>TRBJ2-7|-|TRBV7-3|-
TGTGCCAGCAGTCTCGCGGGATCGGGCGAGCAGTACTTC
CASSLAGSGEQYF
>TRBJ1-2|-|TRBV5-4|-
TGTGCCAGCAGCTTGGTTCCGGGAGGAAACTATGGCTACACCTTC
CASSLVPGGNYGYTF
>TRBJ2-5|-|TRBV18|TRBD1
TGTGCCAGCTCACCTGGGACAGGGCAAGAGACCCAGTACTTC
CASSPGTGQETQYF
>TRBJ2-7|-|TRBV19|TRBD1
TGTGCCAGTAGTATCGGGACAGGGGGCTACGAGCAGTACTTC
CASSIGTGGYEQYF
>TRBJ1-3|-|TRBV19|TRBD1
TGTGCCAGTAGTACAACAGGGGTAGCTGGAAACACCATATATTTT
CASSTTGVAGNTIYF
>TRBJ2-1|-|TRBV5-1|TRBD1
TGCGCCAGCAGCTTGGGGCAGGGGGCACACAATGAGCAGTTCTTC
CASSLGQGAHNEQFF
>TRBJ1-1|-|TRBV10-3|TRBD1
TGTGCCATCAGTGAGTGGACAGGTACCACTGAAGCTTTCTTT
CAISEWTGTTEAFF
>TRBJ1-1|-|TRBV10-1|-
TGCGCCAGCAAGGCAGGGTTGGGCAACACTGAAGCTTTCTTT
CASKAGLGNTEAFF
>TRBJ1-5|-|TRBV5-1|-
TGCGCCAGCAGCTTGGGAGACCTCCAGGGCAATCAGCCCCAGCATTTT
CASSLGDLQGNQPQHF
>TRBJ1-6|-|TRBV7-8|-
TGTGCCAGCAGCTCCCAGGGAAGTGTTAGATCACCCCTCCACTTT
CASSSQGSVRSPLHF
>TRBJ1-1|-|TRBV6-5|TRBD1
TGTGCCAGCACCTCGACAGGGAGAGAAACTGAAGCTTTCTTT
CASTSTGRETEAFF
>TRBJ1-1|-|TRBV3-1/TRBV3-2|-
TGTGCCAGCAGCCTACACAGGGAGAACACTGAAGCTTTCTTT
CASSLHRENTEAFF
>TRBJ2-4|-|TRBV6-6|TRBD1
TGTGCCAGCAGTTACTCGAGACAGGGAGAAAGAAACATTCAGTACTTC
CASSYSRQGERNIQYF
>TRBJ1-6|-|TRBV28|TRBD1
TGTGCCAGCAGGGGACAGGGACCTTCACCCCTCCACTTT
CASRGQGPSPLHF
>TRBJ1-2|-|TRBV3-1/TRBV3-2|-
TGTGCCAGCAGTCCCGGGGGGTCCGTAAGCTATGGCTACACCTTC
CASSPGGSVSYGYTF
>TRBJ1-2|-|TRBV30|-
TGTGCCTGGGATCTGAAAGGGACACCAAACTATGGCTACACCTTC
CAWDLKGTPNYGYTF
>TRBJ1-3|once|TRBV10-3|TRBD1
TGTGCCATCAGTGATCTGGGACAGGGGACCGGAAACACCATATATTTT
CAISDLGQGTGNTIYF
>TRBJ1-1|-|TRBV11-2|-
TGTGCCAGCAGCTCATCATTACGGGACACTGAAGCTTTCTTT
CASSSSLRDTEAFF
>TRBJ1-1|once|TRBV10-1|TRBD1
TGCGCCACCGGGGACAGGGGTGACACTGAAGCTTTCTTT
CATGDRGDTEAFF
>TRBJ2-2|-|TRBV5-1|TRBD1
TGCGCCAGCAGCCCGTGGGACAGATACACCGGGGAGCTGTTTTTT
CASSPWDRYTGELFF
>TRBJ1-5|-|TRBV6-5|TRBD1
TGTGCCAGCAGTCCCGGGACAGCTAGCAATCAGCCCCAGCATTTT
CASSPGTASNQPQHF
>TRBJ2-7|-|TRBV6-6|TRBD1
TGTGCCAGCAGTTTTACAGGGGAAATGAGCCACGAGCAGTACTTC
CASSFTGEMSHEQYF
>TRBJ2-1|once|TRBV12-3/TRBV12-4|TRBD2
TGTGCCAGCAGTTTAGGACTAGCGGGCGAGCAGTTCTTC
CASSLGLAGEQFF
>TRBJ2-1|-|TRBV29-1|-
TGCAGCGTTGAGGGGGGATTGGGTAATGAGCAGTTCTTC
CSVEGGLGNEQFF
>TRBJ1-1|-|TRBV28|-
TGTGCCAGCAGTTCGGACATACCGAACACTGAAGCTTTCTTT
CASSSDIPNTEAFF
>TRBJ1-1|-|TRBV28|TRBD1
TGTGCCAGCAACCGACAGGGGAGGAACACTGAAGCTTTCTTT
CASNRQGRNTEAFF
>TRBJ2-3|-|TRBV30|TRBD2
TGTGCCTGGAAGAATCCGGGACTAGCGGGAACAGATACGCAGTATTTT
CAWKNPGLAGTDTQYF
>TRBJ1-2|-|TRBV7-9|TRBD1
TGTGCCAGCAGCCCTCGCGGAATACAGGGGGTTGCCTATGGCTACACCTTC
CASSPRGIQGVAYGYTF
>TRBJ1-2|-|TRBV7-9|-
TGTGCCAGCAGCTTCGTGACAGCGTACAGCTACACCTTC
CASSFVTAYSYTF
>TRBJ1-1|once|TRBV19|-
TGTGCCAGTACCACCACGGGAATGGGCACTGAAGCTTTCTTT
CASTTTGMGTEAFF
>TRBJ1-5|-|TRBV6-2/TRBV6-3|-
TGTGCCAGCAGTTACGGAGGAGGGAGCAATCAGCCCCAGCATTTT
CASSYGGGSNQPQHF
>TRBJ2-1|-|TRBV11-2|-
TGTGCCAGCAGCTTAGTACCGGGGTTAAGTAATGAGCAGTTCTTC
CASSLVPGLSNEQFF
>TRBJ2-7|-|TRBV5-1|TRBD1
TGCGCCAGCAGCTCGGGACAGGGTACGCACGAGCAGTACTTC
CASSSGQGTHEQYF
>TRBJ1-1|-|TRBV4-1|TRBD1
TGCGCCAGCAGCTACGGACAGGGGCAGAACACTGAAGCTTTCTTT
CASSYGQGQNTEAFF
>TRBJ2-1|-|TRBV11-2|TRBD1
TGTGCCAGCAGCTCCGACAGGGGGCCCTACAATGAGCAGTTCTTC
CASSSDRGPYNEQFF
>TRBJ1-3|-|TRBV5-1|-
TGCGCCAGCAGCTTGGGCCCCGGGGAGACTGGAAACACCATATATTTT
CASSLGPGETGNTIYF
>TRBJ1-2|-|TRBV9|TRBD1
TGTGCCAGCAGCGTAAGCAGGGGGCCCTATGGCTACACCTTC
CASSVSRGPYGYTF
>TRBJ1-1|-|TRBV3-1/TRBV3-2|-
TGTGCCAGCAGCCAGCCCACAGGGCATGGCAACACTGAAGCTTTCTTT
CASSQPTGHGNTEAFF
>TRBJ2-1|-|TRBV6-5|-
TGTGCCAGCAGTTATCGCGATGAGCAGTTCTTC
CASSYRDEQFF
>TRBJ1-3|-|TRBV18|-
TGTGCCAGCTCACCTACCACCGGGAACGGAAACACCATATATTTT
CASSPTTGNGNTIYF
>TRBJ2-2|-|TRBV24-1|-
TGTGCCACCGGAAGCGCCCGGGATGAGACCGGGGAGCTGTTTTTT
CATGSARDETGELFF
>TRBJ1-1|-|TRBV10-3|-
TGTGCCATCAGTTCCACAGGGACGGACACTGAAGCTTTCTTT
CAISSTGTDTEAFF
>TRBJ1-2|-|TRBV12-2|-
TGTGCAAGTCGCAGAGGGGCGGAGGGTGACTACACCTTC
CASRRGAEGDYTF
>TRBJ2-1|-|TRBV6-5|-
TGTGCCAGCAGTTCCCCGGACTTATCCTACAATGAGCAGTTCTTC
CASSSPDLSYNEQFF
>TRBJ2-3|-|TRBV3-1/TRBV3-2|-
TGTGCCAGCAGCCAAGATCCCCAGGGGGATACGCAGTATTTT
CASSQDPQGDTQYF
>TRBJ1-1|-|TRBV7-9|TRBD1
TGTGCCAGCAGCTTAGTCGGCAGGGGGACTGAAGCTTTCTTT
CASSLVGRGTEAFF